These 5 T cell receptor beta chains were sequenced from one sample in a study of blood T cell repertoires in COVID-19. TCRdb's table, derived via immunoSEQ multiplex PCR, lists solely in-frame clones and lacks some. The data hold around 180,000 clones, with approximately 80% observed a single time. The sample was PBMCs or T cells enriched from blood (not recorded which). The receptors shown here come from a man in his fifties or sixties who had recovered from COVID-19.

This clone was observed a single time. The chain combines TRBV20-1 with TRBJ1-6; a possible D gene is TRBD1 (5 bases). The CDR3 consists of 14 residues. Trimming stripped 3 bases from V and 5 bases from J, with 11 bases between. Germline V gene sequence: CDR1 DFQATT, CDR2 SNEGSKA (reference sequence). The CDR3 DNA reads as TGCAGTGCTAGTTTTCGGGGGGATAATTCACCCCTCCACTTT. Amino acid sequence: CSASFRGDNSPLHF.

This clone was seen a single time. This chain uses TRBV28 with TRBJ2-3; TRBD1 might be the D (6 bases). CDR3 length equals 13 residues. The V gene's germline CDR1 is MDHEN and CDR2 SYDVKM. V gave up 5 bases and J gave up 6 bases, with 12 bases separating them. The CDR3 region is CASSATGLDTQYF. The CDR3 DNA reads as TGTGCCAGCAGTGCTACAGGGTTGGATACGCAGTATTTT. Looking up the rest from reference TRBV28 and TRBJ2-3 gives the full variable domain: DVKVTQSSRYLVKRTGEKVFLECVQDMDHENMFWYRQDPGLGLRLIYFSYDVKMKEKGDIPEGYSVSREKKERFSLILESASTNQTSMYLCASSATGLDTQYFGPGTRLTVL.

This chain uses TRBV6-6 with TRBJ2-1, with TRBD2 matching 14 bases. This CDR3 spans 20 amino acids. V shed 6 bases, J shed 4 bases, and the junction held 17 bases outside the gene matches. Germline V gene data show CDR1 as MNHNY and CDR2 as SVGAGI (reference sequence). The CDR3 DNA sequence: TGTGCCAGCAGCCGCGCCCCTACGACTAGCGGGGGGGTGAAATACAATGAGCAGTTCTTC. Translation: CASSRAPTTSGGVKYNEQFF.

J is TRBJ2-5 and V is TRBV2; 8 nucleotides line up with TRBD2. Germline V gene lookup returns CDR1 SNHLY and CDR2 FYNNEI. V shed 4 bases, J shed 5 bases, and the junction held 9 bases outside the gene matches. The CDR3 runs to 15 residues. Written as DNA, the CDR3 is TGTGCCAGCAGTGGCCGGGTAGCGGGGAGCGAGACCCAGTACTTC. It codes for CASSGRVAGSETQYF.

The chain uses TRBV5-6 and TRBJ1-1; 7 bases are shared with TRBD1. J lost 3 bases, V lost 6 bases, and 11 bases had no gene match. CDR3 length: 15 residues. Per the germline V gene, CDR1 is SGHDT and CDR2 is YYEEEE. CDR3 coding DNA: TGTGCCAGCAACAGACAAGGGGGCTTGGACACTGAAGCTTTCTTT. As protein: CASNRQGGLDTEAFF.